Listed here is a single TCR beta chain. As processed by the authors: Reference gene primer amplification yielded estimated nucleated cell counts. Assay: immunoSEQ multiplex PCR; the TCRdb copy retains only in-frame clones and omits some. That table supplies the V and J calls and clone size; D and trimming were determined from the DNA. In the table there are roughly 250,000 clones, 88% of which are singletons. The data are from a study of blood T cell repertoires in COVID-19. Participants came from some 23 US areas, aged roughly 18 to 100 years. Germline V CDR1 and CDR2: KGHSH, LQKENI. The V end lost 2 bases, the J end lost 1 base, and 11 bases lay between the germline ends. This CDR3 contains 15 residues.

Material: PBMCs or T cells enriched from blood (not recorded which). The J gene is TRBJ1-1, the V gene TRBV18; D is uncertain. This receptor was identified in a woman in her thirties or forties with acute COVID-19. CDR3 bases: TGTGCCAGCTCACCATACGGGGTTCAGAACACTGAAGCTTTCTTT. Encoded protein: CASSPYGVQNTEAFF.